This TCR beta chain was retrieved from a study of blood T cells in healthy people across ages. Germline V gene sequence: CDR1 MDHEN, CDR2 SYDVKM. V was trimmed by 10 bases and J by 7 bases, leaving 13 bases between them. The length of the CDR3 is 11 residues. This clonotype has a single count. A second roughly 6 to 11 cycle PCR used barcoded and J-beta primers. TCRdb processed the 5' RACE reads anew with MiXCR; each CDR3 protein has one entry. The table lists about 1.4 million distinct CDR3 sequences, around 59% of them singletons. This TCR derives from a man aged 18 to 30 in good health. Input material: blood. The chain employs TRBV28 and TRBJ2-5; a weak D match, TRBD1 (6 bases). This CDR3 is CATFSRGTQYF. As DNA, the CDR3 is TGTGCCACCTTCTCCAGGGGGACCCAGTACTTC.